Following are 28 T cell receptor beta chains from one sample sequenced in a study of CD8 T cells in Susac syndrome. The RNA input was roughly 0.5 to 1 ug, and it was reverse transcribed with random hexamers. TCRdb recomputed calls from the immunoSEQ multiplex PCR reads with MiXCR, one row per CDR3 protein. Found here are approximately 120,000 distinct CDR3 sequences, nearly 95% of them singletons; the top ten hold roughly 0.15%. Material: CD4+ T cells from PBMCs. The receptors shown here come from a human donor in good health.

This rearrangement joins TRBV29-1 to TRBJ2-1; TRBD1 is a possible D gene (6 bases). The CDR3 is made up of 12 amino acids. Germline values: CDR1 SQVTM, CDR2 ANQGSEA. The V and J ends lost 2 bases and 13 bases respectively, with 15 bases between them. The CDR3 sequence is CSVEFTGFIQFF. For the CDR3, the DNA is TGCAGCGTTGAATTTACAGGGTTTATCCAGTTCTTC.

This chain uses TRBV29-1 with TRBJ2-2, with 7 bases that match TRBD2. Per germline, CDR1 SQVTM and CDR2 ANQGSEA. The CDR3 has 15 residues. V was pared by 6 bases and J by 0 bases, with 7 bases of the junction left unmatched. The CDR3 nucleotides read TGCAGCGTAACAAGCGGGGCCCCGAACACCGGGGAGCTGTTTTTT. Translated: CSVTSGAPNTGELFF.

The rearrangement uses TRBV24-1 and TRBJ2-1, with D perhaps being TRBD1 or TRBD2 (5 bases each). This CDR3 is 16 amino acids long. Looked up from germline, CDR1 is KGHDR and CDR2 is SFDVKD. Trimming removed 3 bases at V and 6 bases at J, with 17 bases between. The CDR3 region has the DNA TGTGCCACCAGTGATCGGCCGGGCCGAGGGGTCAATGAGCAGTTCTTC. Translation: CATSDRPGRGVNEQFF.

Comments on this clonotype: The junction and the germline gene differ at one end; a read error may be behind it. V is TRBV7-8 and J is TRBJ2-7; 9 bases agree with TRBD2. Germline V gene data show CDR1 as SGHVS and CDR2 as FQNEAQ. This CDR3 has 15 amino acids. CDR3 loop: CTSSPRLAASYEQYF. CDR3 coding DNA: TGTACCAGCAGCCCCAGACTAGCGGCGTCCTACGAGCAGTACTTC.

The chain employs TRBV2 and TRBJ1-1, with a tentative D call TRBD1 (6 bases). Germline assignment: CDR1 SNHLY and CDR2 FYNNEI. The CDR3 has 16 residues. V was trimmed by 6 bases and J by 1 base, leaving 18 bases between them. As DNA, the CDR3 is TGTGCCAGCAGGCCGGGACAAGGGGTCCAGAACACTGAAGCTTTCTTT. Translating gives CASRPGQGVQNTEAFF. Full variable domain (missing parts from reference TRBV2 and TRBJ1-1): EPEVTQTPSHQVTQMGQEVILRCVPISNHLYFYWYRQILGQKVEFLVSFYNNEISEKSEIFDDQFSVERPDGSNFTLKIRSTKLEDSAMYFCASRPGQGVQNTEAFFGQGTRLTVV.

This clonotype is a singleton in its sample. This chain joins TRBV2 and TRBJ2-2; 7 bases are a match to TRBD1. CDR3 length: 13 amino acids. The ends lost 6 bases at V and 4 bases at J; junction bases unmatched: 2. CDR1 is SNHLY, CDR2 FYNNEI, per germline. The CDR3 reads CASRAGGTGELFF. Here the CDR3 DNA reads TGTGCCAGCAGGGCAGGGGGCACCGGGGAGCTGTTTTTT.

V is TRBV7-2 and J is TRBJ2-7; D is uncertain. Germline V gives CDR1 SGHTA, CDR2 FQGNSA. The CDR3 extends over 14 amino acids. Deletions cut 1 base from V and 2 bases from J, with 9 bases between. In DNA form, the CDR3 reads TGTGCCAGCAGCTTAGGACACACAACCTACGAGCAGTACTTC. Encoded protein: CASSLGHTTYEQYF.

V usage is TRBV27 and J usage is TRBJ2-1; D may be TRBD2 (5 bases). Trimming removed 9 bases from V and 5 bases from J, with 11 bases in between. The CDR3 sequence is 12 residues long. CDR1 is MNHEY, CDR2 SMNVEV, per germline (reference sequence). CDR3 nucleotides: TGTGCCAGTCGGACGGGAAACAATGAGCAGTTCTTC. Translated: CASRTGNNEQFF.

This chain uses TRBV29-1 with TRBJ2-3, with D perhaps TRBD1 (6 bases). Germline V CDR1 and CDR2: SQVTM, ANQGSEA. The CDR3 has 12 amino acids. V dropped 3 bases and J dropped 4 bases, with 8 bases sitting between them. CDR3 sequence (DNA): TGCAGCGTTGATGAGGGGGCAGATACGCAGTATTTT. Amino acids: CSVDEGADTQYF.

The chain uses TRBV20-1 and TRBJ1-5, with D perhaps matching TRBD1 (5 bases). The V end was cut by 2 bases, the J end by 1 base, with 12 bases between. Germline loops: CDR1 DFQATT, CDR2 SNEGSKA (reference sequence). The CDR3 contains 15 residues. The CDR3 DNA reads TGCAGTGCTAGAATCGGGGCTATGAGCAATCAGCCCCAGCATTTT. Amino acid sequence: CSARIGAMSNQPQHF.

The chain couples TRBV11-1 to TRBJ2-3; 9 positions match TRBD2. This CDR3 is built from 17 residues. J lost 1 base, V lost 6 bases, and 11 bases had no gene match. CDR1 is SGHAT and CDR2 is FQDESV in the germline V gene (reference sequence). The CDR3 reads CASRQASRLAGTDTQYF. In DNA form, the CDR3 reads TGTGCCAGCAGGCAAGCATCGCGACTAGCGGGCACAGATACGCAGTATTTT.

This clonotype appeared once. CDR3 nucleotides: TGTGCCAGCAGCTCCGCCAGTAGGTCCGGTGGCTACACCTTC. Its protein is CASSSASRSGGYTF. The chain uses TRBV7-2 and TRBJ1-2; D not certain. Between the trimmed V and J ends, which lost 4 bases and 7 bases, there was a span of 16 bases. CDR3 size: 14 residues. Per the germline V gene, CDR1 is SGHTA and CDR2 is FQGNSA.

The chain couples TRBV29-1 to TRBJ1-2; unclear D gene. Trimming removed 0 bases at V and 3 bases at J, with 14 bases between. The CDR3 runs 15 residues. The germline V gene has CDR1 SQVTM and CDR2 ANQGSEA. As DNA, the CDR3 is TGCAGCGTTGAAGATCAAGGCGGTCTTCACTATGGCTACACCTTC. Translating gives CSVEDQGGLHYGYTF. Filled out from reference TRBV29-1 and TRBJ1-2, the complete variable domain reads SAVISQKPSRDICQRGTSLTIQCQVDSQVTMMFWYRQQPGQSLTLIATANQGSEATYESGFVIDKFPISRPNLTFSTLTVSNMSPEDSSIYLCSVEDQGGLHYGYTFGSGTRLTVV.

This rearrangement joins TRBV11-2 to TRBJ2-2, with TRBD1 matching over 7 bases. The CDR3 is 14 residues long. V gave up 2 bases and J gave up 5 bases; unmatched junction bases: 2. Per germline, CDR1 SGHAT and CDR2 FQNNGV. CDR3: CASSLQGVTGELFF. DNA for the CDR3: TGTGCCAGCAGCTTACAGGGGGTAACCGGGGAGCTGTTTTTT.

The rearrangement links TRBV19 to TRBJ2-1, with D unresolved. Germline V gene data show CDR1 as LNHDA and CDR2 as SQIVND (reference sequence). Trimming shortened V by 5 bases and J by 7 bases, and 6 bases separated the two germline ends. The CDR3 is 11 residues long. In nucleotides, the CDR3 is TGTGCCAGTAGTTCTGAAAATGAGCAGTTCTTC. Its translation is CASSSENEQFF.

This clonotype was seen more than once but under ten times. This chain joins TRBV7-2 and TRBJ1-1; D may be TRBD1 (6 bases). V shed 5 bases and J shed 0 bases, with 25 bases lying between them. Germline V gives CDR1 SGHTA, CDR2 FQGNSA. This CDR3 contains 19 residues. This CDR3 reads CASSLAKWGPAEVNTEAFF. The CDR3 nucleotides read TGTGCCAGCAGCCTTGCAAAATGGGGGCCGGCGGAGGTGAACACTGAAGCTTTCTTT.

The J gene is TRBJ1-5, the V gene TRBV18; D gene uncertain. Per the germline V gene, CDR1 is KGHSH and CDR2 is LQKENI. The CDR3 extends over 15 amino acids. V lost 1 base and J 4 bases, leaving 11 bases between the germline ends. The CDR3 loop reads CASSPLQSPNQPQHF. CDR3 in DNA: TGTGCCAGCTCACCACTACAGTCTCCTAATCAGCCCCAGCATTTT.

This chain uses TRBV4-2 with TRBJ2-3; TRBD2 matches at 14 bases. Germline V CDR1 and CDR2: LGHNA, YNFKEQ. CDR3 length: 17 residues. V lost 4 bases, J lost 4 bases, and 7 bases stayed unmatched. CDR3 region: CASSPRLAGGLADTQYF. DNA for the CDR3: TGTGCCAGCAGCCCCCGACTAGCGGGGGGGCTGGCAGATACGCAGTATTTT.

CDR3: CSARGTSGIGRSYEQYF. CDR3 coding DNA: TGCAGTGCTCGAGGGACTAGCGGGATCGGGCGCTCCTACGAGCAGTACTTC. The chain links TRBV20-1 to TRBJ2-7; the match to TRBD2 covers 13 bases. The ends lost 5 bases at V and 0 bases at J; junction bases unmatched: 10. This CDR3 is 17 amino acids long. Per the germline V gene, CDR1 is DFQATT and CDR2 is SNEGSKA (reference sequence).

The V call is TRBV9, the J call TRBJ1-2; TRBD1 agrees at 8 bases. V shed 6 bases and J 3 bases; nucleotides not matched to a gene: 7. Germline V lookup: CDR1 SGDLS, CDR2 YYNGEE. The CDR3 extends over 14 amino acids. This CDR3 is CASTSDRADYGYTF. DNA for the CDR3: TGTGCCAGCACCTCGGACAGGGCAGACTATGGCTACACCTTC.

The rearrangement joins TRBV7-9 to TRBJ1-4; D remains ambiguous. Germline V gene lookup returns CDR1 SEHNR and CDR2 FQNEAQ (reference sequence). The CDR3 loop spans 12 amino acids. Trimming pared 1 base from V and 8 bases from J, leaving 5 bases between. The CDR3 region has the DNA TGTGCCAGCAGCTTAGTGGACGAAAAACTGTTTTTT. This encodes CASSLVDEKLFF.

This chain connects TRBV4-3 to TRBJ1-1, with D hard to call. The ends were cut back, 0 bases at V and 0 bases at J, with 17 bases in the middle. The CDR3 extends over 18 amino acids. Germline V gives CDR1 LGHNA, CDR2 YSLEER. The CDR3 nucleotides are TGCGCCAGCAGCCAAGATTGGTCCCCGCTTGGGGTGAACACTGAAGCTTTCTTT. This encodes CASSQDWSPLGVNTEAFF.

This clonotype came up a few times. The chain employs TRBV7-2 and TRBJ2-5; D is perhaps TRBD2 (5 bases). CDR3 length equals 14 residues. The germline V gene encodes CDR1 SGHTA and CDR2 FQGNSA. V dropped 1 base and J dropped 4 bases, with 10 bases sitting between them. The CDR3 protein is CASSLVRSGETQYF. DNA for the CDR3: TGTGCCAGCAGCTTAGTAAGGAGCGGAGAGACCCAGTACTTC.

The V gene is TRBV12-3 or TRBV12-4, the J gene TRBJ2-2; perhaps TRBD2 as D (5 bases). This CDR3 comprises 14 residues. V lost 6 bases and J lost 5, with 13 bases in between. The CDR3 sequence is CASSPPGVTGELFF. CDR3 DNA sequence: TGTGCCAGCAGCCCTCCCGGGGTTACCGGGGAGCTGTTTTTT.

This chain links TRBV5-5 with TRBJ1-1; D is possibly TRBD1 (5 bases). In germline, CDR1 is SGHKS, CDR2 YYEKEE (reference sequence). The CDR3 covers 13 residues. Trimming took 6 bases from V and 1 from J, leaving 10 bases between them. The CDR3 here is CASKEGQNTEAFF. The DNA of the CDR3 is TGTGCCAGCAAGGAAGGACAGAACACTGAAGCTTTCTTT.

The chain couples TRBV18 to TRBJ2-3; 10 bases map to TRBD2. J lost 9 bases, V lost 2 bases, and 17 bases had no gene match. The germline V gene has CDR1 KGHSH and CDR2 LQKENI. The CDR3 is 18 residues long. The chain's CDR3 is CASSPGLELAGRYQTQYF. CDR3 DNA: TGTGCCAGCTCACCAGGGTTGGAACTAGCGGGAAGGTACCAGACGCAGTATTTT.

This clonotype came up once. This chain joins TRBV9 and TRBJ1-1; D unclear. Trimming removed 1 base at V and 3 bases at J, with 7 bases between. This CDR3 is built from 13 residues. The V gene's germline CDR1 is SGDLS and CDR2 YYNGEE. The DNA of the CDR3 is TGTGCCAGCAGCGTATTCGCTGACACTGAAGCTTTCTTT. Amino acids: CASSVFADTEAFF.

The chain recombines TRBV2 with TRBJ1-5; 10 nucleotides agree with TRBD1. The CDR3 is 16 residues long. J lost 3 bases, V lost 3 bases, and 5 bases had no gene match. Per the germline V gene, CDR1 is SNHLY and CDR2 is FYNNEI. The CDR3 bases are TGTGCCAGCAGTGACCGGACAGGGGGGCCCAATCAGCCCCAGCATTTT. Translation gives CASSDRTGGPNQPQHF.